This is a list of T cell receptor beta chains from one sample in a study of T cell therapy after organ transplantation. Antigens for these TCRs are unknown. Clones were sequenced by immunoSEQ multiplex PCR, and TCRdb holds only the in-frame ones, with some missing. Of 3,500 or so clones in the sample, around two thirds were seen once. Sequences were derived from CD8+ T cells from blood, sampled after autologous CMV-specific T cell therapy. Receptors originate from a human patient who had received a solid organ transplant and had CMV disease. Some of the T cells may derive from the graft donor. Both conserved end residues are part of each CDR3. Fields, in order: D gene, J gene, CDR3 length, clone size, V gene, CDR3 DNA, CDR3 protein. The D gene is left open where the match is weak. The size field is filled for only some rows; it gives once, few, many or a size class.

. TRBJ1-2 15 . TRBV15 TGTGCCACCAGCAGAGACCTTGAGCAGTTGAATGGCTACACCTTC CATSRDLEQLNGYTF
. TRBJ2-5 13 . TRBV9 TGTGCCAGCAGCGTAGAGGCCTTAGAGACCCAGTACTTC CASSVEALETQYF
TRBD1 TRBJ2-1 15 . TRBV19 TGTGCCAGTAGTCTCCGGGACAGGGGGCAGGATGAGCAGTTCTTC CASSLRDRGQDEQFF
TRBD1 TRBJ1-4 17 . TRBV4-1 TGCGCCAGCAGCCCTCACAGGGGAGACGCAACTAATGAAAAACTGTTTTTT CASSPHRGDATNEKLFF
. TRBJ1-1 15 . TRBV5-6 TGTGCCAGCAGCTTCGGACCGAGATGGGGCACTGAAGCTTTCTTT CASSFGPRWGTEAFF
. TRBJ2-2 15 . TRBV6-1 TGTGCCAGCAGTGAAGATGGAAAGGGCCCCGGGGAGCTGTTTTTT CASSEDGKGPGELFF
TRBD2 TRBJ2-1 15 . TRBV5-4 TGTGCCAGCAGCTTGAGCACTAGCGGGAGCGGTGAGCAGTTCTTC CASSLSTSGSGEQFF
. TRBJ2-1 13 . TRBV7-6 TGTGCCAGCAGCCTCGACTACAACAATGAGCAGTTCTTC CASSLDYNNEQFF
. TRBJ2-2 15 once TRBV15 TGTGCCACCAGCCGTGCAGGGGGAGGTACCGGGGAGCTGTTTTTT CATSRAGGGTGELFF
. TRBJ2-3 17 . TRBV5-1 TGCGCCAGCAGCTTGTGGATCTTCCTCACCGACACAGATACGCAGTATTTT CASSLWIFLTDTDTQYF
. TRBJ2-2 13 medium-sized TRBV7-3 TGTGCCAGCAGCTACACAACCACCGGGGAGCTGTTTTTT CASSYTTTGELFF
. TRBJ1-1 16 . TRBV2 TGTGCCAGCAGTCTAATTATCGGGACGGTGAGCACTGAAGCTTTCTTT CASSLIIGTVSTEAFF
TRBD1 TRBJ2-3 13 . TRBV2 TGTGCCCTTGGACAGGGCGGCACAGATACGCAGTATTTT CALGQGGTDTQYF
. TRBJ1-5 18 medium-sized TRBV10-3 TGTGCCATCAGTGGAGCCGGGCCCGGAAGCTATAGCAATCAGCCCCAGCATTTT CAISGAGPGSYSNQPQHF
. TRBJ1-1 15 . TRBV6-5 TGTGCCAGCAGTTACAACCTAGCCCCCCTCACTGAAGCTTTCTTT CASSYNLAPLTEAFF
. TRBJ2-5 15 once TRBV28 TGTGCCAGCAGTTTATCCGGGGGTGTTCAAGAGACCCAGTACTTC CASSLSGGVQETQYF
. TRBJ2-1 17 . TRBV5-4 TGTGCCAGCAGAGATAGAACAGGCTCCCATTCCTACAATGAGCAGTTCTTC CASRDRTGSHSYNEQFF
. TRBJ2-1 14 . TRBV6-4 TGTGCCAGCAGTGAAGACGGGGACTACAATGAGCAGTTCTTC CASSEDGDYNEQFF
. TRBJ2-2 14 . TRBV19 TGTGCCAGTAGTATCTACCCGAACACCGGGGAGCTGTTTTTT CASSIYPNTGELFF
TRBD2 TRBJ2-7 15 . TRBV14 TGTGCCAGCAGCCGGACTAGCGGGAGTAGGTACGAGCAGTACTTC CASSRTSGSRYEQYF
TRBD2 TRBJ2-3 16 few TRBV10-2 TGCGCCAGCAGCGTCGGACTAGGGGCGACCACAGATACGCAGTATTTT CASSVGLGATTDTQYF
TRBD2 TRBJ2-7 15 . TRBV7-2 TGTGCCAGCAGCCCCTTCGGACTAGCGGGTGGGGAGCAGTACTTC CASSPFGLAGGEQYF
. TRBJ1-5 17 . TRBV2 TGTGCCAGCAGTGCGGGGTGGGGGACCCGTAGCAATCAGCCCCAGCATTTT CASSAGWGTRSNQPQHF
. TRBJ1-2 13 . TRBV5-4 TGTGCCAGCAGCTTGGGTCGAAACTATGGCTACACCTTC CASSLGRNYGYTF
. TRBJ2-7 12 . TRBV9 TGTGCCAGCAGTTATAGGGACTACGAGCAGTACTTC CASSYRDYEQYF
. TRBJ2-5 15 . TRBV7-7 TGTGCCAGCAGCTTAACCCTAGAAGATCAAGAGACCCAGTACTTC CASSLTLEDQETQYF
TRBD1 TRBJ2-7 14 . TRBV2 TGTGCCAGCAGTGTGTGGACAGGGGGCGACGAGCAGTACTTC CASSVWTGGDEQYF
TRBD1 TRBJ2-3 16 . TRBV7-8 TGTGCCAGCAGCTTAGAGCGGGACAGGGGGTCAGATACGCAGTATTTT CASSLERDRGSDTQYF
TRBD2 TRBJ2-5 12 . TRBV5-1 TGCGCCAGCGGGCTAGCGGGGGAGACCCAGTACTTC CASGLAGETQYF
. TRBJ1-5 15 . TRBV4-1 TGCGCCAGCAGCCAAGGGGTAACAGCCAATCAGCCCCAGCATTTT CASSQGVTANQPQHF
TRBD1 TRBJ2-2 16 . TRBV13 TGTGCCAGCAGCTCACCCGACAGGGGACCCACCGGGGAGCTGTTTTTT CASSSPDRGPTGELFF
. TRBJ1-2 15 few TRBV9 TGTGCCAGCAGCGTAGAGGGGGGTGAAGACGGAAACTACACCTTC CASSVEGGEDGNYTF
. TRBJ2-5 11 . TRBV6-5 TGTGCCAGCAGTTCCGGGGAGACCCAGTACTTC CASSSGETQYF